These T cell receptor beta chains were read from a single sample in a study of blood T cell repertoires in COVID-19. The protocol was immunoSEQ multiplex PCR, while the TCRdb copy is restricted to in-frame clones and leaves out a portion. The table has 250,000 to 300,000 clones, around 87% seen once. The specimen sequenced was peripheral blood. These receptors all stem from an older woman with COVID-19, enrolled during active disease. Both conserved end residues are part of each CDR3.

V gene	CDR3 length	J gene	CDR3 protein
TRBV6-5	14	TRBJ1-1	CASRVTGRATEAFF
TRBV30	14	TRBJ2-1	CAWSRGGSLDEQFF
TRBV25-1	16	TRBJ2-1	CASSEFRGLTVNEQFF
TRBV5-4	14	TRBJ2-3	CASSLQGVTDTQYF
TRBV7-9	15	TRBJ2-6	CASSPTGTGANVLTF
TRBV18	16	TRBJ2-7	CASSPLAGDWSYEQYF
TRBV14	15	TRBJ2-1	CASSRTRGMYNEQFF
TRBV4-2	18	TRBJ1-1	CASSPFSTGTLVNTEAFF
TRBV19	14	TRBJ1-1	CASRPGGRGTEAFF
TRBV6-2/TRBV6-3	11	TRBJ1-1	CASSRSGEAFF
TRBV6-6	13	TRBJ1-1	CASSSEVNTEAFF
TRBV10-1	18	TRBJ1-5	CASRQRGLGRGGNQPQHF
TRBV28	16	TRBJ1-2	CASSLRGQGANYGYTF
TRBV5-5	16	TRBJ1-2	CASSATGTGLFYGYTF
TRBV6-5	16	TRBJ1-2	CASSYKGSPTNYGYTF
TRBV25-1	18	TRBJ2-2	CASVPDRGSHRNTGELFF
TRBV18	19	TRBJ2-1	CASSQPEVRGASLGNEQFF
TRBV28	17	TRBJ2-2	CASSPWGLREGPGELFF
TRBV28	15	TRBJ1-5	CASSLGWGDNQPQHF
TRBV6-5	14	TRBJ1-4	CASSTDTGVEKLFF
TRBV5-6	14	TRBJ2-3	CASSFATMTDTQYF
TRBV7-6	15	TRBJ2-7	CASSLRTSRTYEQYF
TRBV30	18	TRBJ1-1	CAWRPPTGLLGMNTEAFF
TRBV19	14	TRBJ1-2	CASSTRDRVRGYTF
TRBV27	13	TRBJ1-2	CASSLWGNYGYTF
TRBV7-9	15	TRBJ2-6	CASSPVLIGANVLTF
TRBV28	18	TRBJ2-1	CASMAWGVAGGPVNEQFF
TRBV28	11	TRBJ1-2	CASQQGHGYTF
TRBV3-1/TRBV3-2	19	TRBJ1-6	CASSQELQGAFGRVHPLHF
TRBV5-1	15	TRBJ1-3	CASSWDTDSGNTIYF
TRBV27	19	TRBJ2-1	CASSLRLAGVPGSYNEQFF
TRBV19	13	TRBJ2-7	CASSRGGIYEQYF
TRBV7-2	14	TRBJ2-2	CASGLAGNTGELFF
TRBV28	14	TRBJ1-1	CASTPGQKNTEAFF
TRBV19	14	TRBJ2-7	CASRGGGSDYEQYF
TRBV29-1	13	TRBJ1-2	CSVEGGERYGYTF
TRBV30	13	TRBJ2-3	CAWSRGRTDTQYF
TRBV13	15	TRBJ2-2	CASSTFSTGNGELFF
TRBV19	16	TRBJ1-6	CASSTPRTGVRSPLHF